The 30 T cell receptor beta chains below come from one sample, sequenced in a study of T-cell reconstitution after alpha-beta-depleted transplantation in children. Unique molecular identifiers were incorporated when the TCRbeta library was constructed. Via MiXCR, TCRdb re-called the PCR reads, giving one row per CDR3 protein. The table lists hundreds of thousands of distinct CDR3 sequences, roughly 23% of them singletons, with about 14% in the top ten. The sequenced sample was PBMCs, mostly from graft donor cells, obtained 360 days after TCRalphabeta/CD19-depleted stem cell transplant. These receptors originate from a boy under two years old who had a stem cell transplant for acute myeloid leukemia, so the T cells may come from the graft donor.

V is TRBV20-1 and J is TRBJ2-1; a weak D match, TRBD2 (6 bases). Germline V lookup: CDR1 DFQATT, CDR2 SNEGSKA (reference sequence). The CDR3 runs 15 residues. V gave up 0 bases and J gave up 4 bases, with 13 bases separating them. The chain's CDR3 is CSARDMDGGYNEQFF. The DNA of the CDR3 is TGCAGTGCTAGAGATATGGATGGGGGGTACAATGAGCAGTTCTTC.

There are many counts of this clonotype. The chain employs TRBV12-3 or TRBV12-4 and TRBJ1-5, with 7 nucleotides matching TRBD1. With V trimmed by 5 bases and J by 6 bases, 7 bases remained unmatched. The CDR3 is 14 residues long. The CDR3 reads CASSPGTEGQPQHF. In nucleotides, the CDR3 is TGTGCCAGCAGTCCCGGGACAGAGGGTCAGCCCCAGCATTTT.

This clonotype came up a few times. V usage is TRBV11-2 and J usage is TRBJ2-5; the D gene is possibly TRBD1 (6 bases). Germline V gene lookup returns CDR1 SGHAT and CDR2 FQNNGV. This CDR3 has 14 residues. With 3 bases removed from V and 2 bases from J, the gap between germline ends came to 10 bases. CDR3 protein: CASSFMGQQETQYF. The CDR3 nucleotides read TGTGCCAGCAGCTTCATGGGACAACAAGAGACCCAGTACTTC. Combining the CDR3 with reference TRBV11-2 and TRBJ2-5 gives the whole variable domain EAGVAQSPRYKIIEKRQSVAFWCNPISGHATLYWYQQILGQGPKLLIQFQNNGVVDDSQLPKDRFSAERLKGVDSTLKIQPAKLEDSAVYLCASSFMGQQETQYFGPGTRLLVL.

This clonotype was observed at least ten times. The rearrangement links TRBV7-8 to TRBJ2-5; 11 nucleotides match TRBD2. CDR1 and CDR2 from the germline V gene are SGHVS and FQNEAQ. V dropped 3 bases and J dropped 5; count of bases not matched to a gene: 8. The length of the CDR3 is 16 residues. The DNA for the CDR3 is TGTGCCAGCAGCTTTGGGAGTAGCGGGGGGGCTGAGACCCAGTACTTC. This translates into CASSFGSSGGAETQYF.

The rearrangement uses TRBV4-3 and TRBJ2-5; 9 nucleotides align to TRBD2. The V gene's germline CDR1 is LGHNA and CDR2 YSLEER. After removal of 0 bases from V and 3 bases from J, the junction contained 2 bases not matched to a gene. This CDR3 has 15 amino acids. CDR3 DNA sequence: TGCGCCAGCAGCCAAGAACCTAGCGGGGAAGAGACCCAGTACTTC. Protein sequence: CASSQEPSGEETQYF.

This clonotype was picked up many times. The CDR3 protein is CATIAGPRGYEQYF. CDR3 DNA sequence: TGTGCCACCATCGCCGGACCCAGGGGCTACGAGCAGTACTTC. V is TRBV24-1 and J is TRBJ2-7; D might be TRBD1 (6 bases). There are 14 residues in the CDR3. Trimming took 8 bases from V and 3 from J, leaving 16 bases between them. Germline CDR1 is KGHDR and CDR2 is SFDVKD.

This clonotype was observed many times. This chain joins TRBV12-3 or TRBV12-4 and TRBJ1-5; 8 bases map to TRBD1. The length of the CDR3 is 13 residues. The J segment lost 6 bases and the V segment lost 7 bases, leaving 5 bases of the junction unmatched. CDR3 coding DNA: TGTGCCAGCAATGACAGGGGACGTCAGCCCCAGCATTTT. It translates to CASNDRGRQPQHF.

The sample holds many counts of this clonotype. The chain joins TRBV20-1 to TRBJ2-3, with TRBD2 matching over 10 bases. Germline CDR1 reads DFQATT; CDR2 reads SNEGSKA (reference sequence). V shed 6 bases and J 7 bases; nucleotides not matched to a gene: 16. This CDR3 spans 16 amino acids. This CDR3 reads CSAGASASGGANTQYF. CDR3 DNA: TGCAGTGCCGGCGCCTCCGCTAGCGGGGGCGCTAATACGCAGTATTTT.

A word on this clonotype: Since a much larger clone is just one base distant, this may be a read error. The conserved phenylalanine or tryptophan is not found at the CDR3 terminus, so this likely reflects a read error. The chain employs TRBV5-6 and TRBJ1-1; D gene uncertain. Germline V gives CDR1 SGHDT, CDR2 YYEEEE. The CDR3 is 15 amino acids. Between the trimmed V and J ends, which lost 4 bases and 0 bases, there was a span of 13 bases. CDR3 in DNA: TGTGCCAGCAGCACACTGACGGACCTGAACACTGAAGCTTTCGTT. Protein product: CASSTLTDLNTEAFV.

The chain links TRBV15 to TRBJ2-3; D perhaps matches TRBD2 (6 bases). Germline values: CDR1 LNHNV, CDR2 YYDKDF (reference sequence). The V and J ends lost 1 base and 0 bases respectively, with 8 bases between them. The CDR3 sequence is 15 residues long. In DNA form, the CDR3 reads TGTGCCACCAGCAGAGCGGGGGATAGCACAGATACGCAGTATTTT. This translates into CATSRAGDSTDTQYF.

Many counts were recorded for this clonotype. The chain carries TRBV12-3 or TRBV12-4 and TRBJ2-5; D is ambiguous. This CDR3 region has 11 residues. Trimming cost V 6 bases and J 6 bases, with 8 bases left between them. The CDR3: CASSPFQTQYF. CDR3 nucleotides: TGTGCCAGCAGCCCCTTCCAGACCCAGTACTTC.

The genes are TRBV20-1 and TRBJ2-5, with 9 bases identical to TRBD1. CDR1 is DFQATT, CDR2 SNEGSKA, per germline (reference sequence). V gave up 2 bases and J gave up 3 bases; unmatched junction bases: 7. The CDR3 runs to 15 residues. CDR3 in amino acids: CSARRSGTGKETQYF. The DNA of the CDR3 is TGCAGTGCTAGACGCTCCGGGACAGGGAAAGAGACCCAGTACTTC.

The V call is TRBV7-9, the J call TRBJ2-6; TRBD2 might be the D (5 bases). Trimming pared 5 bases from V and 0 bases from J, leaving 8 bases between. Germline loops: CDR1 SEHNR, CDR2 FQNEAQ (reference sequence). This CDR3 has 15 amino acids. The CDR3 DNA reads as TGTGCCAGCAGCCCAGAGGGCTCTGGGGCCAACGTCCTGACTTTC. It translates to CASSPEGSGANVLTF.

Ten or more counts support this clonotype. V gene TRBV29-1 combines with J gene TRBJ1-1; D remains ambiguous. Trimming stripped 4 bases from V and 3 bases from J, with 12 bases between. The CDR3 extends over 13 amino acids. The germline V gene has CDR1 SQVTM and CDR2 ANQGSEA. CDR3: CSVGMGYDTEAFF. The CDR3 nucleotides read TGCAGCGTTGGCATGGGCTACGACACTGAAGCTTTCTTT.

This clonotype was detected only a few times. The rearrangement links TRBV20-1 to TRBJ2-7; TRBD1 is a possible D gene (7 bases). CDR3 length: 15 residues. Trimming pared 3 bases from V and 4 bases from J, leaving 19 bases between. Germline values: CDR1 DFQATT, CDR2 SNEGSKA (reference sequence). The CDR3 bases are TGCAGTGCTAGGAATCGGAGGGGGCGGTGGTACGAGCAGTACTTC. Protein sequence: CSARNRRGRWYEQYF.

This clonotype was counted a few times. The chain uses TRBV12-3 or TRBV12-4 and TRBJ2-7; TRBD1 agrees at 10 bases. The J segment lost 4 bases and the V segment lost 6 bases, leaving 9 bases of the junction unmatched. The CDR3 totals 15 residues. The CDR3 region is CASSDRDRGLYEQYF. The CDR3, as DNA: TGTGCCAGCAGCGACCGGGACAGGGGTCTGTACGAGCAGTACTTC.

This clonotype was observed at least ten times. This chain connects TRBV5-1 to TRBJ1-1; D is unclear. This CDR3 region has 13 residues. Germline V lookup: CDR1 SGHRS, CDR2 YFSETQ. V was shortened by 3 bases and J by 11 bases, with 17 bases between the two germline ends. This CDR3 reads CASSSDLYYQAFF. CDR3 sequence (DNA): TGCGCCAGCAGCTCGGACCTCTACTATCAGGCTTTCTTT. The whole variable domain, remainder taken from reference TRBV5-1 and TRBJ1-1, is KAGVTQTPRYLIKTRGQQVTLSCSPISGHRSVSWYQQTPGQGLQFLFEYFSETQRNKGNFPGRFSGRQFSNSRSEMNVSTLELGDSALYLCASSSDLYYQAFFGQGTRLTVV.

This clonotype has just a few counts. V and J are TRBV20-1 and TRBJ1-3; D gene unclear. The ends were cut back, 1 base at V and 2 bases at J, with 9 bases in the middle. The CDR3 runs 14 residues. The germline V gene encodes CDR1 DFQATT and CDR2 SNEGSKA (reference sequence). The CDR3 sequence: CSARGGGPGNTIYF. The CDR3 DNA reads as TGCAGTGCTAGAGGGGGAGGCCCTGGAAACACCATATATTTT.

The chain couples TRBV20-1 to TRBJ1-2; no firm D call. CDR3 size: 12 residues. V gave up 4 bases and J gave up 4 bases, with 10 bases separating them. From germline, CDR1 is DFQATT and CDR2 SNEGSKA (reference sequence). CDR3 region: CSAKTETYGYTF. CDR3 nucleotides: TGCAGTGCTAAGACGGAAACCTATGGCTACACCTTC.

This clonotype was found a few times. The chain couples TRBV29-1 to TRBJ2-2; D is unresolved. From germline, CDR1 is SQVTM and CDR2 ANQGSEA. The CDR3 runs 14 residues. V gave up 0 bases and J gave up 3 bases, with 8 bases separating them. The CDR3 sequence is CSVEEWADTGELFF. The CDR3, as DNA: TGCAGCGTTGAAGAGTGGGCAGACACCGGGGAGCTGTTTTTT.

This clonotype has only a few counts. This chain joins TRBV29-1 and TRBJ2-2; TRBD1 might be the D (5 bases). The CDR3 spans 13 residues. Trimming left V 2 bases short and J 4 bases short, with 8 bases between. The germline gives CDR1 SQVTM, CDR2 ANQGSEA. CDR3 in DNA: TGCAGCGTTGAACAGGGAAGCACCGGGGAGCTGTTTTTT. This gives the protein CSVEQGSTGELFF.

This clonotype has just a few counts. The CDR3: CASSVGWGGPSEQFF. CDR3 in DNA: TGTGCCAGCAGCGTAGGGTGGGGAGGCCCCAGTGAGCAGTTCTTC. This chain joins TRBV9 and TRBJ2-1; weak D call: TRBD2 (6 bases). The germline V gene has CDR1 SGDLS and CDR2 YYNGEE. Trimming took 0 bases from V and 9 from J, leaving 16 bases between them. This CDR3 has 15 amino acids.

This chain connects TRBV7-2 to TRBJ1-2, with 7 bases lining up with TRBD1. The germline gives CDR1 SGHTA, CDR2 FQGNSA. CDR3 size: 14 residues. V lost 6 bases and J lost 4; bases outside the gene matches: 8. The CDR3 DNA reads TGTGCCAGCAGACCCGGGACAGATATCTATGGCTACACCTTC. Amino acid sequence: CASRPGTDIYGYTF.

CDR3 loop: CASTLNGRRYEQFF. Written as DNA, the CDR3 is TGTGCCAGCACGCTGAACGGGAGACGGTATGAGCAGTTCTTC. The chain uses TRBV5-5 and TRBJ2-1; D possibly corresponds to TRBD2 (6 bases). Germline V gene lookup returns CDR1 SGHKS and CDR2 YYEKEE (reference sequence). V shed 6 bases and J shed 8 bases, with 18 bases lying between them. CDR3 size: 14 residues.

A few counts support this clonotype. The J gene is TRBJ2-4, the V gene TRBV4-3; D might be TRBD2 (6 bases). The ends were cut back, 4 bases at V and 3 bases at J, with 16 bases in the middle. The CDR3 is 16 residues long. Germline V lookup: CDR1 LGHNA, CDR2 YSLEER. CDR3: CASSLNGGLGKNIQYF. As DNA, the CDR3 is TGCGCCAGCAGCCTAAACGGGGGATTAGGCAAAAACATTCAGTACTTC.

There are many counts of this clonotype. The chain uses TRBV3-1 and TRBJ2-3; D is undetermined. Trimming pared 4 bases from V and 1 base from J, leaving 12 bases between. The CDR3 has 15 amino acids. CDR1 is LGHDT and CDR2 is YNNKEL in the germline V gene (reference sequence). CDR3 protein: CASSLQIRGTDTQYF. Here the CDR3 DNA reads TGTGCCAGCAGCCTACAGATCCGGGGCACAGATACGCAGTATTTT.

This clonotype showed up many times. The CDR3 spells CASSAEPGLADNFF. The CDR3 DNA reads TGTGCCAGCAGCGCTGAACCCGGACTAGCTGATAACTTCTTC. This rearrangement joins TRBV11-2 to TRBJ2-1; 8 nucleotides align to TRBD2. The CDR3 is 14 residues long. V was clipped by 5 bases and J by 16 bases; unmatched bases: 16. Germline V CDR1 and CDR2: SGHAT, FQNNGV.

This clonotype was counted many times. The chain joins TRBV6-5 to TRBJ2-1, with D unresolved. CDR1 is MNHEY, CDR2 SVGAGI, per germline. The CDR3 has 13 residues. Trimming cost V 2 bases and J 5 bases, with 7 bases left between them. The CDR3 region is CASSYEADNEQFF. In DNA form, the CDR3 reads TGTGCCAGCAGTTACGAGGCGGACAATGAGCAGTTCTTC.

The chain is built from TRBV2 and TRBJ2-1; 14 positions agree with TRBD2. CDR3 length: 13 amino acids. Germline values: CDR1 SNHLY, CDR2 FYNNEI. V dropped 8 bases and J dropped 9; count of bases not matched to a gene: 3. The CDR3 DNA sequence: TGTGCCAGCGAAGGACTAGCGGGGGGTGAGCAGTTCTTC. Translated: CASEGLAGGEQFF.

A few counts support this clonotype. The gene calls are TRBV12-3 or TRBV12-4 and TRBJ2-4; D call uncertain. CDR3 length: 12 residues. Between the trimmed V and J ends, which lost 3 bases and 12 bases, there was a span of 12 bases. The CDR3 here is CASSFSFLTQYF. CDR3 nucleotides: TGTGCCAGCAGTTTCTCCTTTCTAACTCAGTACTTC.